This TCR beta chain was captured in a study of technical replicates of blood from a few donors. Between the trimmed V and J ends, which lost 2 bases and 1 base, there was a span of 11 bases. The germline gives CDR1 MNHNS, CDR2 SASEGT. There are 15 residues in the CDR3. Some clones are missing from TCRdb's copy, which holds only in-frame ones; the method was immunoSEQ multiplex PCR. The table has some 87,000 clones, about 96% seen once. The receptor was derived from a human donor in good health. Sequenced: T cells isolated from PBMCs. This chain links TRBV6-1 with TRBJ1-2; D possibly corresponds to TRBD1 (5 bases). CDR3: CASSEITGSNYGYTF. CDR3 coding DNA: TGTGCCAGCAGTGAAATTACAGGAAGTAACTATGGCTACACCTTC.